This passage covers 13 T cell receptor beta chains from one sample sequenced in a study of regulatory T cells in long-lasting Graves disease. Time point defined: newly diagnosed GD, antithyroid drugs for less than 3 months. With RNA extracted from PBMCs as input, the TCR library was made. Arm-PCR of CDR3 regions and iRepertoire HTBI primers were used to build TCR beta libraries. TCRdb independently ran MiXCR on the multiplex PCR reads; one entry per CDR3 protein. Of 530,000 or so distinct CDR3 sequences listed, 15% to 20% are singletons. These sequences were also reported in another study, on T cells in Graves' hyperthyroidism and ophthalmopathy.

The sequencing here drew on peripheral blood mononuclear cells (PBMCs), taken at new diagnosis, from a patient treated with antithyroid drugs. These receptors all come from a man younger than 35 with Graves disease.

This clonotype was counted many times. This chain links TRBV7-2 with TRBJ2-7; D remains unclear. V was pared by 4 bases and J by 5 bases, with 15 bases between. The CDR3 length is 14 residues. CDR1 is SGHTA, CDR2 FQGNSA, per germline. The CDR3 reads CASSSLIPTDEQYF. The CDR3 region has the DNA TGTGCCAGCAGCTCCCTAATTCCAACGGACGAGCAGTACTTC.

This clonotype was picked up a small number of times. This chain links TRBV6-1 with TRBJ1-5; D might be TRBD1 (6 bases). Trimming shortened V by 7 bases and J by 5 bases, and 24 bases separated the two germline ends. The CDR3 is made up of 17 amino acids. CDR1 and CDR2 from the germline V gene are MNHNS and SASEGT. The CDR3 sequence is CASTGAGRSKGDQPQHF. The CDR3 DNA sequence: TGTGCCAGCACCGGAGCGGGACGCTCAAAGGGGGATCAGCCCCAGCATTTT.

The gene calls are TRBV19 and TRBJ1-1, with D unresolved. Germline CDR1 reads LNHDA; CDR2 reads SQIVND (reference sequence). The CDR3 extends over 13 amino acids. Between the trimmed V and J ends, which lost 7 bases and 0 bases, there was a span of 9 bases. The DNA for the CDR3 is TGTGCCAGTATCGGACGGATGAACACTGAAGCTTTCTTT. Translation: CASIGRMNTEAFF.

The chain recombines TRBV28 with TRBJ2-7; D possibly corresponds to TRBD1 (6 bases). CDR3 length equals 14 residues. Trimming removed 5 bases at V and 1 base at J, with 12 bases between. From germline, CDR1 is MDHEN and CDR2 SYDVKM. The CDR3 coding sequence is TGTGCCAGCAGTAAACAGGGATCATCCTACGAGCAGTACTTC. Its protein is CASSKQGSSYEQYF.

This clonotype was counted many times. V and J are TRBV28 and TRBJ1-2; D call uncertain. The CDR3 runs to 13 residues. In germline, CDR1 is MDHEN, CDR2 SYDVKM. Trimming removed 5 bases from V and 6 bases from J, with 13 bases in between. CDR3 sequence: CASSPARLDGYTF. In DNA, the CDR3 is TGTGCCAGCAGTCCGGCCAGGCTAGATGGCTACACCTTC.

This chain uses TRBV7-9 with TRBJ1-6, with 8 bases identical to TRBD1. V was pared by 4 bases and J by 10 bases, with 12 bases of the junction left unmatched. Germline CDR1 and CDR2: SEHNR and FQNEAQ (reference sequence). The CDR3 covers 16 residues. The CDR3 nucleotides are TGTGCCAGCAGCTGGGGCGGACAGGGAGTGGGCTCACCCCTCCACTTT. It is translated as CASSWGGQGVGSPLHF.

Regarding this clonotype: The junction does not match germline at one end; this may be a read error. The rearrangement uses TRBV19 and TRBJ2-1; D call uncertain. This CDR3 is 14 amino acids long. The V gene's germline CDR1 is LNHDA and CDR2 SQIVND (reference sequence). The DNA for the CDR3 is TGTGCCAGTGGTATAGTTGGCAGCCTCAATGAGCAGTTCTTC. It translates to CASGIVGSLNEQFF. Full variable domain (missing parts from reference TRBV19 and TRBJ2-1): DGGITQSPKYLFRKEGQNVTLSCEQNLNHDAMYWYRQDPGQGLRLIYYSQIVNDFQKGDIAEGYSVSREKKESFPLTVTSAQKNPTAFYLCASGIVGSLNEQFFGPGTRLTVL.

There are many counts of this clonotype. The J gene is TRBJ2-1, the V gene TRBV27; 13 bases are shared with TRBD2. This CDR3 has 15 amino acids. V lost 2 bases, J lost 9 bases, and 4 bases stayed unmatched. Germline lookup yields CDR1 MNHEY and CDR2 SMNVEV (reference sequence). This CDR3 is CASSLGTSGNGEQFF. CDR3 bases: TGTGCCAGCAGTTTAGGGACTAGCGGGAATGGTGAGCAGTTCTTC.

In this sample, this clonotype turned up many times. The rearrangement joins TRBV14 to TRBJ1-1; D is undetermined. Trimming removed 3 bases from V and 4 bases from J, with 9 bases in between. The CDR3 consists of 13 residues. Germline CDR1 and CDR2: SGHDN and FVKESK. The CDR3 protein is CASSQYKGTEAFF. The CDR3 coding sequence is TGTGCCAGCAGCCAGTACAAGGGCACTGAAGCTTTCTTT.

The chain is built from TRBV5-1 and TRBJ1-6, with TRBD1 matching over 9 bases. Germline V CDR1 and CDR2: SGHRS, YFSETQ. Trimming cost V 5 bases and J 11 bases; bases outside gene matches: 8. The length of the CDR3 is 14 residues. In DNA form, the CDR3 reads TGCGCCAGCAGTGAAGGGACAGGGATTACACCCCTCCACTTT. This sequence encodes CASSEGTGITPLHF.

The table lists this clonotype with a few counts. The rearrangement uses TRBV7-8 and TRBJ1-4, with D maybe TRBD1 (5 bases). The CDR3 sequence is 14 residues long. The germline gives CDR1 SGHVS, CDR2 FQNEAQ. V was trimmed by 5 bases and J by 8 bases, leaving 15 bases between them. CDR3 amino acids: CASSLGTGPEKLFF. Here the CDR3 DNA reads TGTGCCAGCAGCCTTGGTACGGGGCCAGAAAAACTGTTTTTT.

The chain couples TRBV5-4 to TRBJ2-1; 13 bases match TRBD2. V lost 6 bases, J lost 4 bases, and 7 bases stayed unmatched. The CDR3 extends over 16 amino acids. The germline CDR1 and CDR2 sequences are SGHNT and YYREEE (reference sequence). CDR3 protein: CASNRGTSGIYNEQFF. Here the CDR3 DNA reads TGTGCCAGCAACCGGGGGACTAGCGGGATTTACAATGAGCAGTTCTTC.

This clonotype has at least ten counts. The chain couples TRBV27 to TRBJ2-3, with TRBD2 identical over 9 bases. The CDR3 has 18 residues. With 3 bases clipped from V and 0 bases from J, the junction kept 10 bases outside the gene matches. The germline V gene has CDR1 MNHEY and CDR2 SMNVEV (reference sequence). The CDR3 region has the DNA TGTGCCAGCAGTTTTCGTAGGTTAGCGGGGGTTAGCACAGATACGCAGTATTTT. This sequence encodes CASSFRRLAGVSTDTQYF.